The clone carrying this T cell receptor (beta chain) was recorded many times. Antigen specificity is unknown. The sample is drawn from a study of T-cell memory formation after mild COVID-19. Study-wide results and limits: Shrinking CD4+ clones were chiefly CM and EM; CD8+ ones were chiefly EMRA. Memory cells collected pre-infection included some clones that later responded, suggesting cross-reactive memory joined.

The TCR alpha and TCR beta cDNA libraries, bearing sample barcodes and UMIs, were generated by 5'RACE using constant-segment primers. TCRdb itself ran the 5' RACE reads through MiXCR, one entry per CDR3 protein. The table lists more than 150,000 distinct CDR3 sequences, around a tenth of them singletons. Sequencing was done on a sample of PBMCs or a T cell subset sorted from them (not recorded which). The TCR sequence derives from a man between 18 and 29 years old who had mild COVID-19 (a few samples of this study predate the infection). Cell type and time point are not known.

CDR3 in amino acids: CASSSLEGGPAETQYF. The CDR3 DNA reads TGCGCCAGCAGCTCCCTGGAGGGGGGGCCGGCAGAGACCCAGTACTTC. This chain connects TRBV5-1 to TRBJ2-5, with a weak D call TRBD2 (7 bases). V was shortened by 3 bases and J by 4 bases, with 19 bases between the two germline ends. CDR1 and CDR2 from the germline V gene are SGHRS and YFSETQ. The CDR3 length is 16 residues.